Listed here are 8 T cell receptor beta chains from one sample, sequenced in a study of molecular identifiers for immune sequencing clone quantification. One entry per CDR3 protein results from TCRdb running MiXCR on the PCR reads. There are about 100,000 distinct CDR3 sequences in the sample; 30% to 35% occur only once, and roughly 10% lies in the top ten. The source material was naive CD8+ T cells from blood, with Jurkat cell RNA spiked in. The sample's subset: FACS-sorted CD8+CD4-CCR7+CD45RA+ naive T cells. The source is a human donor in good health. Some libraries in this study had Jurkat cell RNA spiked in.

This clonotype has more than one count but fewer than ten. The rearrangement joins TRBV6-2 or TRBV6-3 to TRBJ2-4; no firm D call. Germline V gene sequence: CDR1 MNHEY, CDR2 SVGEGT. Deletions cut 4 bases from V and 3 bases from J, with 16 bases between. The CDR3 contains 16 residues. The CDR3 spells CASSFEHPVGKNIQYF. CDR3 nucleotides: TGTGCCAGCAGTTTCGAACACCCGGTTGGCAAAAACATTCAGTACTTC.

This clonotype appeared many times. V gene TRBV6-6 combines with J gene TRBJ2-3, with TRBD1 matching over 7 bases. This CDR3 comprises 14 residues. The J segment lost 2 bases and the V segment lost 5 bases, leaving 4 bases of the junction unmatched. Germline V lookup: CDR1 MNHNY, CDR2 SVGAGI (reference sequence). CDR3 residues: CASSPTGATDTQYF. The CDR3, as DNA: TGTGCCAGCAGTCCTACAGGGGCCACAGATACGCAGTATTTT.

The chain is built from TRBV4-3 and TRBJ2-7, with a tentative D call TRBD1 (6 bases). V was cut by 4 bases and J by 3 bases, with 16 bases left in between. Germline V gene sequence: CDR1 LGHNA, CDR2 YSLEER. The CDR3 totals 15 residues. The CDR3 loop is CASSLVQGSNYEQYF. Here the CDR3 DNA reads TGCGCCAGCAGCCTTGTACAGGGTTCCAACTACGAGCAGTACTTC.

This clonotype turned up a few times. The rearrangement links TRBV28 to TRBJ1-2; D not certain. The V end lost 10 bases, the J end lost 3 bases, and 6 bases lay between the germline ends. CDR1 MDHEN and CDR2 SYDVKM come from the germline V gene. The CDR3 length is 10 residues. CDR3 in DNA: TGTGCCATCGGAGACTATGGCTACACCTTC. It codes for CAIGDYGYTF.

The DNA of the CDR3 is TGTGCCAGCAGCCTATTTGAGGCTAGCGGGCCCTACAATGAGCAGTTCTTC. Amino acid sequence: CASSLFEASGPYNEQFF. This sequence joins TRBV25-1 and TRBJ2-1; 8 bases fit TRBD2. V lost 6 bases and J lost 2; bases outside the gene matches: 12. The CDR3 contains 17 residues. CDR1 and CDR2 from the germline V gene are MGHDK and SYGVNS.

Turning to this clonotype: A much larger clone sits a single nucleotide away, making a read error possible. The chain joins TRBV7-2 to TRBJ2-3; possible D gene TRBD1, 5 bases. This CDR3 is 17 amino acids long. Trimming shortened V by 2 bases and J by 5 bases, and 20 bases separated the two germline ends. Per the germline V gene, CDR1 is SGHTA and CDR2 is FQGNSA. CDR3 residues: CASSLRVGLDGLDTQYF. CDR3 in DNA: TGTGCCAGCAGCTTAAGAGTGGGGCTGGACGGATTAGATACGCAGTATTTT.

The rearrangement joins TRBV28 to TRBJ2-1; D is tentatively TRBD1 or TRBD2 (6 bases each). The germline V and J ends were trimmed by 3 bases and 1 base, with 10 bases remaining between them. The CDR3 has 15 residues. The germline V gene encodes CDR1 MDHEN and CDR2 SYDVKM. CDR3 sequence reads: CASSFRGRSYNEQFF. The CDR3 nucleotides are TGTGCCAGCAGTTTTAGGGGGAGGTCCTACAATGAGCAGTTCTTC.

The chain employs TRBV9 and TRBJ2-2, with unresolved D. Germline CDR1 is SGDLS and CDR2 is YYNGEE. This CDR3 has 11 residues. The ends were cut back, 4 bases at V and 6 bases at J, with 4 bases in the middle. In nucleotides, the CDR3 is TGTGCCAGCAGCTCGGCCGGGGAGCTGTTTTTT. Translated, it gives CASSSAGELFF.